A single sample gave rise to the 31 T cell receptor beta chains below, sequenced in a study of T cell clonality in common variable immunodeficiency. Sequencing used immunoSEQ multiplex PCR; TCRdb keeps in-frame clones, though not all of them. Recorded here are some 16,000 clones, none singletons. Antigen specificity for these receptors is unknown. Study-level points and caveats: In common variable immunodeficiency, TCR beta chains reportedly carried fewer deletions and N-nucleotide insertions.

The sequenced sample was peripheral blood mononuclear cells. The source is a human donor with common variable immunodeficiency.

This clone was found many times. The read comes to an end 3 residues before the CDR3 does, leaving the germline J gene to fill in the end. The gene calls are TRBV29-1 and TRBJ1-1; D remains unclear. This CDR3 region has 12 residues. Trimming shortened V by 4 bases and J by 1 base, and 7 bases separated the two germline ends. Germline CDR1 reads SQVTM; CDR2 reads ANQGSEA. The covered CDR3 bases are TGCAGCGTTGTCCCCGGGAACACTGAA. This translates into CSVVPGNTE. The full CDR3 sequence reads CSVVPGNTEAFF.

This clone was counted only a few times. The read stops 3 residues short of the end of the CDR3; the missing end is completed from the germline J gene. The chain links TRBV6-2 or TRBV6-3 to TRBJ1-6, with 9 bases lining up with TRBD1. The CDR3 totals 13 residues. The V and J ends lost 11 bases and 6 bases, in that order; junction bases with no gene match: 5. Germline CDR1 MNHEY, CDR2 SVGEGT. The part of the CDR3 DNA that was read is TGTGCCTCGTCGACAGGGGGTAATTCACCC. It translates to CASSTGGNSP. Given in full, the CDR3 is CASSTGGNSPLHF.

Ten or more counts support this clone. The DNA ends 3 residues before the CDR3 does, and the rest of the CDR3 is filled in from the germline J gene. J is TRBJ2-3 and V is TRBV29-1; TRBD2 matches at 13 bases. Looked up from germline, CDR1 is SQVTM and CDR2 is ANQGSEA. V trimming: 6 bases; J trimming: 3 bases; junction bases outside the gene matches: 6. The CDR3 sequence is 15 residues long. CDR3 bases read: TGCAGCGTAGTGGGGGGACTAGCGGGGACAGATACG. Its translation: CSVVGGLAGTDT. Given in full, the CDR3 is CSVVGGLAGTDTQYF.

In the case of this clone: Read coverage stops 3 residues before the CDR3 terminus; the germline J gene supplies the remainder. V and J are TRBV7-3 and TRBJ2-1; D perhaps matches TRBD1 (6 bases). Germline CDR1 is SGHTA and CDR2 is FQGTGA. Between the trimmed V and J ends, which lost 2 bases and 8 bases, there was a span of 13 bases. The CDR3 loop spans 14 amino acids. The CDR3 sequence is CASSLVGARDEQFF. The DNA read from the CDR3 is TGTGCCAGCAGCTTAGTGGGGGCGCGTGATGAG.

Note on this clone: The CDR3 end is not reached by the read, which stops 3 residues before it; the germline J gene fills it in. The rearrangement uses TRBV7-9 and TRBJ2-1, with a possible D match to TRBD1 (6 bases). The V end was cut by 5 bases, the J end by 3 bases, with 11 bases between. Germline V gene lookup returns CDR1 SEHNR and CDR2 FQNEAQ (reference sequence). This CDR3 region has 14 residues. CDR3 DNA (partial): TGTGCCAGCAGCCTTGGACAGATCTACAATGAG. Residues: CASSLGQIYNE. The whole CDR3 is CASSLGQIYNEQFF.

This clone came up a few times. The read ends 3 residues before the CDR3 terminus; that terminus is restored from the germline J gene. The V and J genes are TRBV7-9 and TRBJ1-2, with D uncertain. Germline V CDR1 and CDR2: SEHNR, FQNEAQ (reference sequence). The CDR3 contains 13 residues. V was trimmed by 1 base and J by 5 bases, leaving 8 bases between them. The CDR3 DNA, read in part, is TGTGCCAGCAGCTTAGTGTCCGGGTATGGC. Residues: CASSLVSGYG. The full CDR3 protein reads CASSLVSGYGYTF.

This clone was picked up many times. The read ends 3 residues before the CDR3 terminus; that terminus is restored from the germline J gene. The chain employs TRBV5-1 and TRBJ2-3; possible D gene TRBD2, 6 bases. This CDR3 is built from 17 residues. Germline CDR1 reads SGHRS; CDR2 reads YFSETQ. Trimming took 1 base from V and 0 from J, leaving 15 bases between them. The CDR3 is CASSLSPPGTSTDTQYF. The CDR3 bases that were read are TGCGCCAGCAGCTTGTCCCCCCCCGGGACTAGCACAGATACG.

The part of the CDR3 DNA that was read is TGTGCCAGCAGCTCACGGACAGGGGGCACAGATACG. This sequence encodes CASSSRTGGTDT. The whole CDR3 is CASSSRTGGTDTQYF. The chain couples TRBV7-2 to TRBJ2-3; 9 nucleotides agree with TRBD1. The observed sequence ends 3 residues before the CDR3 terminus, with the missing tail filled in from the germline J gene. Germline CDR1 is SGHTA and CDR2 is FQGNSA. V trimming: 4 bases; J trimming: 1 base; junction bases outside the gene matches: 3. This CDR3 is built from 15 residues. The full variable domain, rest sourced from reference TRBV7-2 and TRBJ2-3, is GAGVSQSPSNKVTEKGKDVELRCDPISGHTALYWYRQSLGQGLEFLIYFQGNSAPDKSGLPSDRFSAERTGGSVSTLTIQRTQQEDSAVYLCASSSRTGGTDTQYFGPGTRLTVL.

This clone has only a few counts. From the germline J gene comes the end of the CDR3, since the read stops 3 residues before it. This rearrangement joins TRBV7-9 to TRBJ2-3; 10 bases align to TRBD1. V gave up 4 bases and J gave up 4 bases; unmatched junction bases: 2. Germline assignment: CDR1 SEHNR and CDR2 FQNEAQ (reference sequence). The CDR3 covers 14 residues. The CDR3 DNA, read in part, is TGTGCCAGCAGCTCCGGGACAGGGGCAGATACG. This gives the protein CASSSGTGADT. From start to end, the CDR3 is CASSSGTGADTQYF.

Remarks on this clone: Read coverage stops 3 residues before the CDR3 terminus; the germline J gene supplies the remainder. The chain recombines TRBV2 with TRBJ2-7; D unresolved. The CDR3 covers 12 residues. The V and J ends lost 7 bases and 2 bases respectively, with 9 bases between them. Germline-derived CDR1 and CDR2 are SNHLY and FYNNEI. The CDR3 DNA, read in part, is TGTGCCAGCAAACGCGAAACCTACGAG. Translating gives CASKRETYE. The whole CDR3 sequence reads CASKRETYEQYF.

The sample holds many counts of this clone. The read falls 3 residues short of the CDR3 end, and the missing part is taken from the germline J gene. The chain recombines TRBV7-2 with TRBJ2-5; 11 nucleotides line up with TRBD2. The germline gives CDR1 SGHTA, CDR2 FQGNSA. The CDR3 is 15 amino acids. V lost 6 bases to trimming and J lost 2 bases; unmatched junction nucleotides: 5. CDR3 region: CASSRLAGQQETQYF. The sequenced CDR3 bases are TGTGCCAGCAGTAGACTAGCGGGACAACAAGAGACC.

This clone was seen a handful of times. Read sequence stops 3 residues before the CDR3 end, and the germline J gene provides the missing end. This chain joins TRBV30 and TRBJ1-5; D not resolved. Deletions cut 2 bases from V and 7 bases from J, with 12 bases between. Germline-derived CDR1 and CDR2 are GTSNPN and SVGIG (reference sequence). This CDR3 region has 13 residues. Incomplete CDR3 DNA: TGTGCCTGGAGTCCGAAAGGGCACCAGCCC. Protein: CAWSPKGHQP. The complete CDR3 sequence is CAWSPKGHQPQHF.

This clone was counted only a few times. Read sequence stops 3 residues before the CDR3 end, and the germline J gene provides the missing end. This chain joins TRBV30 and TRBJ2-1; 7 nucleotides agree with TRBD2. V lost 0 bases and J lost 0; bases outside the gene matches: 5. Germline V gene data show CDR1 as GTSNPN and CDR2 as SVGIG (reference sequence). This CDR3 contains 16 residues. CDR3 protein: CAWSVLGGGSYNEQFF. CDR3 DNA, as far as it was read: TGTGCCTGGAGTGTTCTCGGCGGGGGCTCCTACAATGAG.

This clone was observed many times. The read falls 3 residues short of the CDR3 end, and the missing part is taken from the germline J gene. The chain is built from TRBV7-3 and TRBJ2-3; D assignment may be TRBD1 or TRBD2 (5 bases each). From germline, CDR1 is SGHTA and CDR2 FQGTGA. Trimming removed 5 bases from V and 3 bases from J, with 12 bases in between. The CDR3 has 14 amino acids. The CDR3 is CASSLEGLTDTQYF. CDR3 DNA, as far as it was read: TGTGCCAGCAGCCTTGAGGGGTTGACAGATACG.

This clone occurred a few times. The CDR3 end is not reached by the read, which stops 3 residues before it; the germline J gene fills it in. The rearrangement uses TRBV7-2 and TRBJ1-5; a possible D gene is TRBD1 (6 bases). Looked up from germline, CDR1 is SGHTA and CDR2 is FQGNSA. The CDR3 covers 15 residues. Trimming left V 5 bases short and J 3 bases short, with 14 bases between. The CDR3 loop reads CASSPNGQLNQPQHF. Partial CDR3 DNA: TGTGCCAGCAGCCCGAACGGACAGCTCAATCAGCCC. The complete variable domain, with remaining parts taken from reference TRBV7-2 and TRBJ1-5, reads GAGVSQSPSNKVTEKGKDVELRCDPISGHTALYWYRQSLGQGLEFLIYFQGNSAPDKSGLPSDRFSAERTGGSVSTLTIQRTQQEDSAVYLCASSPNGQLNQPQHFGDGTRLSIL.

Details on this clone: The read terminates 3 residues before the CDR3 end, so the remaining end is supplied by the germline J gene. The chain uses TRBV19 and TRBJ2-2; a possible D gene is TRBD1 (5 bases). Germline V lookup: CDR1 LNHDA, CDR2 SQIVND (reference sequence). V lost 7 bases and J 6 bases, leaving 15 bases between the germline ends. This CDR3 spans 14 amino acids. CDR3 DNA (partial): TGTGCCAGTACGTCGGACACCCTGGCCGGGGAG. It codes for CASTSDTLAGE. The entire CDR3 protein reads CASTSDTLAGELFF.

This clone was observed at least ten times. The sequenced fragment ends 3 residues before the CDR3 boundary, so the rest is inferred from the germline J gene. The chain has TRBV5-1 and TRBJ1-6; the D gene is possibly TRBD1 (5 bases). The V end was cut by 4 bases, the J end by 10 bases, with 15 bases between. Germline CDR1 SGHRS, CDR2 YFSETQ. The CDR3 totals 14 residues. CDR3 amino acids: CASSLDSQISPLHF. CDR3 DNA (partial): TGCGCCAGCAGCCTAGACAGTCAAATCTCACCC.

In this sample, this clone turned up many times. CDR3: CASSPGTVSYGYTF. The part of the CDR3 DNA that was read is TGTGCCAGCAGCCCGGGGACAGTAAGCTATGGC. This sequence joins TRBV7-9 and TRBJ1-2, with TRBD1 matching over 7 bases. The read is 3 residues too short to cover the CDR3 end, so that end is filled in from the germline J gene. V lost 5 bases to trimming and J lost 4 bases; unmatched junction nucleotides: 7. The CDR3 covers 14 residues. Germline V gives CDR1 SEHNR, CDR2 FQNEAQ (reference sequence).

Comments on this clone: With the read ending 3 residues before the CDR3 end, the germline J gene is used to fill in that end. The chain is built from TRBV19 and TRBJ2-5; 8 nucleotides match TRBD1. Trimming at V came to 5 bases and at J to 1 base, leaving 3 bases not matched to a gene. Germline-derived CDR1 and CDR2 are LNHDA and SQIVND (reference sequence). The CDR3 sequence is 14 residues long. Here the CDR3 reads CASSYQGAQETQYF. The CDR3 DNA, read in part, is TGTGCCAGTAGTTACCAGGGGGCCCAAGAGACC. The complete variable domain, with remaining parts taken from reference TRBV19 and TRBJ2-5, reads DGGITQSPKYLFRKEGQNVTLSCEQNLNHDAMYWYRQDPGQGLRLIYYSQIVNDFQKGDIAEGYSVSREKKESFPLTVTSAQKNPTAFYLCASSYQGAQETQYFGPGTRLLVL.

This clone has more than one count but fewer than ten. Read sequence stops 3 residues before the CDR3 end, and the germline J gene provides the missing end. This chain links TRBV19 with TRBJ1-2; no clear D. The germline V gene encodes CDR1 LNHDA and CDR2 SQIVND (reference sequence). Between the trimmed V and J ends, which lost 4 bases and 5 bases, there was a span of 11 bases. This CDR3 is 13 amino acids long. The CDR3 spells CASSTGNRYGYTF. The CDR3 bases that were read are TGTGCCAGTAGTACGGGGAACAGATATGGC.

By proportion, this clone is medium-sized. The read ends 3 residues shy of where the CDR3 ends; the end is completed using the germline J gene. The same CDR3 also results from other DNA sequences found in this sample. The rearrangement uses TRBV6-2 or TRBV6-3 and TRBJ1-4, with 8 positions matching TRBD1. Germline V CDR1 and CDR2: MNHEY, SVGEGT. The CDR3 consists of 14 residues. V lost 5 bases, J lost 7 bases, and 6 bases stayed unmatched. CDR3 sequence: CASSPGTGGEKLFF. The CDR3 DNA, read in part, is TGTGCCAGCAGTCCCGGGACAGGTGGTGAAAAA.

This clone was counted ten times or more. CDR3 DNA (partial): TGTGCCTGGGCCCGGGACAGTAATTCACCC. Translating it yields CAWARDSNSP. The whole CDR3 reads CAWARDSNSPLHF. The V call is TRBV30, the J call TRBJ1-6, with 7 bases aligning to TRBD1. The read finishes 3 residues shy of the CDR3 end, and the germline J gene is used to complete it. Germline CDR1 GTSNPN, CDR2 SVGIG (reference sequence). The CDR3 is 13 residues long. After removal of 5 bases from V and 6 bases from J, the junction contained 4 bases not matched to a gene.

This clone was counted at least ten times. Coverage ceases 3 residues before the CDR3 finishes, and the germline J gene fills in the end. The rearrangement links TRBV19 to TRBJ1-4, with 7 bases identical to TRBD1. V was clipped by 3 bases and J by 7 bases; unmatched bases: 2. The CDR3 sequence is 13 residues long. Germline-derived CDR1 and CDR2 are LNHDA and SQIVND (reference sequence). Incomplete CDR3 DNA: TGTGCCAGTAGTATTGGACAGGTTGAAAAA. Its translation is CASSIGQVEK. The full-length CDR3 reads as CASSIGQVEKLFF.

A few counts support this clone. The read ends 3 residues shy of where the CDR3 ends; the end is completed using the germline J gene. This chain joins TRBV19 and TRBJ1-5; D is unclear. Trimming cost V 8 bases and J 0 bases, with 11 bases left between them. The CDR3 sequence is 14 residues long. Germline V gene sequence: CDR1 LNHDA, CDR2 SQIVND (reference sequence). The CDR3 here is CASVPRYSNQPQHF. CDR3 DNA, as far as it was read: TGTGCCAGTGTGCCCAGGTATAGCAATCAGCCC.

This clone has at least ten counts. The CDR3 goes on 3 residues after the read ends, and that part is filled in from the germline J gene. J is TRBJ2-1 and V is TRBV4-2; the D is unclear. The CDR3 sequence is 13 residues long. Trimming took off 0 bases at V and 4 bases at J, with 4 bases between the two ends. Germline CDR1 is LGHNA and CDR2 is YNFKEQ. CDR3 bases read: TGTGCCAGCAGCCAAGAAGGGTACAATGAG. It encodes CASSQEGYNE. In full, the CDR3 reads CASSQEGYNEQFF.

By its share, this clone is medium-sized (0.01 to 0.1%). Read data end 3 residues before the CDR3 end; the end is taken from the germline J gene. This rearrangement joins TRBV7-9 to TRBJ2-7; 8 bases map to TRBD2. The CDR3 length is 15 residues. Germline V gene sequence: CDR1 SEHNR, CDR2 FQNEAQ (reference sequence). V lost 4 bases to trimming and J lost 3 bases; unmatched junction nucleotides: 8. The CDR3 bases that were read are TGTGCCAGCAGCTACCACTTAGCGGGGAGCTACGAG. It translates to CASSYHLAGSYE. The whole CDR3 region reads CASSYHLAGSYEQYF.

As concerns this clone: The CDR3 extends 3 residues past the end of the read, so its final part is completed from the germline J gene. V is TRBV7-2 and J is TRBJ1-6, with D possibly TRBD1 on 6 matching bases. Germline V gives CDR1 SGHTA, CDR2 FQGNSA. The CDR3 runs to 15 residues. V lost 5 bases and J 9 bases, leaving 17 bases between the germline ends. CDR3: CASSPSGAESSPLHF. The part of the CDR3 DNA that was read is TGTGCCAGCAGCCCGTCAGGGGCCGAGAGTTCACCC.

As for this clone: The read finishes 3 residues shy of the CDR3 end, and the germline J gene is used to complete it. The rearrangement joins TRBV18 to TRBJ1-2; 8 nucleotides agree with TRBD1. The CDR3 extends over 14 amino acids. Germline CDR1 KGHSH, CDR2 LQKENI. Germline trimming cut 2 bases from V and 6 bases from J; bases unmatched to any gene: 5. CDR3 DNA (partial): TGTGCCAGCTCACCAGGACAGGGAATAAATGGC. This sequence encodes CASSPGQGING. The CDR3 in its entirety is CASSPGQGINGYTF.

Concerning this clone itself: Coverage ceases 3 residues before the CDR3 finishes, and the germline J gene fills in the end. J is TRBJ1-1 and V is TRBV19; possible D gene TRBD1, 6 bases. Germline CDR1 LNHDA, CDR2 SQIVND (reference sequence). Trimming removed 2 bases at V and 7 bases at J, with 17 bases between. The CDR3 consists of 15 residues. The CDR3 reads CASSISRRGRFEAFF. The part of the CDR3 DNA that was read is TGTGCCAGTAGTATAAGTCGCAGGGGACGGTTTGAA.

In its sample, this clone was seen a few times. The read halts 3 residues ahead of the CDR3 end, with the missing end drawn from the germline J gene. The genes are TRBV30 and TRBJ1-5; possible D gene TRBD1, 6 bases. Trimming cost V 5 bases and J 7 bases, with 12 bases left between them. Germline CDR1 and CDR2: GTSNPN and SVGIG (reference sequence). The CDR3 runs to 12 residues. Partial CDR3 DNA: TGTGCCTGGGGAGGGGGGGAACAGCCC. Amino acids: CAWGGGEQP. The whole CDR3 region reads CAWGGGEQPQHF.

About this clone: The read ends 3 residues early relative to the CDR3; the germline J gene fills the gap. This sequence joins TRBV7-9 and TRBJ1-2; D not certain. With 3 bases removed from V and 6 bases from J, the gap between germline ends came to 5 bases. The germline CDR1 and CDR2 sequences are SEHNR and FQNEAQ (reference sequence). The CDR3 runs to 11 residues. The CDR3 sequence: CASSFPDGYTF. The sequenced part of the CDR3 DNA is TGTGCCAGCAGCTTTCCTGATGGC.